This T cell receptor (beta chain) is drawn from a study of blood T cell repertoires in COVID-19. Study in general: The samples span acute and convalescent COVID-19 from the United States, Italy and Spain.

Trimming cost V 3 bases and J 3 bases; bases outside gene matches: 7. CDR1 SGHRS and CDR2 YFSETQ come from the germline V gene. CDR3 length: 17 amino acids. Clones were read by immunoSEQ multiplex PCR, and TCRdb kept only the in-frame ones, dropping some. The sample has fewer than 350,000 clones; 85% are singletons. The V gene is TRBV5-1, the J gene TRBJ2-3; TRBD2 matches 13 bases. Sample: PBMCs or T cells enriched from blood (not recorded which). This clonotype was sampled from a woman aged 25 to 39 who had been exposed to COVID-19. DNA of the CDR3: TGCGCCAGCAGCTCCTGGACTAGCGGGAGTAGAACAGATACGCAGTATTTT. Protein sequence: CASSSWTSGSRTDTQYF. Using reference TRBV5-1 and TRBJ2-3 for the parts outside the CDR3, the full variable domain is KAGVTQTPRYLIKTRGQQVTLSCSPISGHRSVSWYQQTPGQGLQFLFEYFSETQRNKGNFPGRFSGRQFSNSRSEMNVSTLELGDSALYLCASSSWTSGSRTDTQYFGPGTRLTVL.